Given below is one T cell receptor beta chain in context. As yet, its antigen is unknown. This record comes from a study of T cell responses to AZD1222 COVID-19 vaccine. The V and J ends lost 0 bases and 5 bases, in that order; junction bases with no gene match: 9. The CDR3 totals 16 residues. CDR1 is LGHDT, CDR2 YNNKEL, per germline (reference sequence). Study-wide points: Reports say nearly half of spike-specific TCRs go after unmutated variant regions.

Assay used: immunoSEQ multiplex PCR; TCRdb lists only in-frame clones, some missing. The sample holds more than 95,000 clones, around 91% seen once. The origin of this receptor is an adult in good health. The rearrangement uses TRBV3-1 (or the pseudogene TRBV3-2) and TRBJ2-7; 8 bases fit TRBD2. Material: peripheral blood, obtained on day 0 of AZD1222 vaccination. Here the CDR3 reads CASSQDRRGGPDEQYF. CDR3 DNA sequence: TGTGCCAGCAGCCAAGATCGACGCGGGGGGCCTGACGAGCAGTACTTC.